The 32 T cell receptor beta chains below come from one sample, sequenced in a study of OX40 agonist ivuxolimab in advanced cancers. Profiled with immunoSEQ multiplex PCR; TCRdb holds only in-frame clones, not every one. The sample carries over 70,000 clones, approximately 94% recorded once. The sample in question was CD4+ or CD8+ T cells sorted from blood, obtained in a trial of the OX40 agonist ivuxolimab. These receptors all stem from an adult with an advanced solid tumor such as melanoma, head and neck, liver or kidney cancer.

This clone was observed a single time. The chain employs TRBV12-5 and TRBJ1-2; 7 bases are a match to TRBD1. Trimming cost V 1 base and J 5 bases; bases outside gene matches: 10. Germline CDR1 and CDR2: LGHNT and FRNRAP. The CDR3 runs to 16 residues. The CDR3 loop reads CASGLDPRDRIYGYTF. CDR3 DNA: TGTGCTAGTGGTTTGGATCCCCGGGACAGAATATATGGCTACACCTTC.

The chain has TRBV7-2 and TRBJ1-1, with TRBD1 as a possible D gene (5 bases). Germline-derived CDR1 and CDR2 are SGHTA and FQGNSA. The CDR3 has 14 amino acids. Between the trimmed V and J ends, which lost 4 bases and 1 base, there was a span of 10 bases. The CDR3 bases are TGTGCCAGCAGCTATCTAACAGGGAACACTGAAGCTTTCTTT. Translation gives CASSYLTGNTEAFF. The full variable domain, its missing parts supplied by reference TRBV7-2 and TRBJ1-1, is GAGVSQSPSNKVTEKGKDVELRCDPISGHTALYWYRQSLGQGLEFLIYFQGNSAPDKSGLPSDRFSAERTGGSVSTLTIQRTQQEDSAVYLCASSYLTGNTEAFFGQGTRLTVV.

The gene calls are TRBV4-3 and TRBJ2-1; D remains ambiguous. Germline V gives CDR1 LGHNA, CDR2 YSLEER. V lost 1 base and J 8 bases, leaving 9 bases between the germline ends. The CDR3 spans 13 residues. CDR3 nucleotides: TGCGCCAGCAGCCAAGCCAAAAGGGATGAGCAGTTCTTC. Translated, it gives CASSQAKRDEQFF.

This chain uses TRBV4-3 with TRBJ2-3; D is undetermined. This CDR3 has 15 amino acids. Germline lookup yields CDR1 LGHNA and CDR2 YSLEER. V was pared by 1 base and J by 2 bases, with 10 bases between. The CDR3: CASSQVGRVTDTQYF. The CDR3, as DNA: TGCGCCAGCAGCCAAGTCGGCAGAGTCACAGATACGCAGTATTTT.

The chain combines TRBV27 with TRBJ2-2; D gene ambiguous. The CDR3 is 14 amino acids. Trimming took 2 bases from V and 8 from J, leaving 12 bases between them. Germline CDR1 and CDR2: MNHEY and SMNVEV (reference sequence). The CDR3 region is CASSLEVYRGELFF. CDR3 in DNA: TGTGCCAGCAGTTTAGAGGTCTACAGAGGGGAGCTGTTTTTT.

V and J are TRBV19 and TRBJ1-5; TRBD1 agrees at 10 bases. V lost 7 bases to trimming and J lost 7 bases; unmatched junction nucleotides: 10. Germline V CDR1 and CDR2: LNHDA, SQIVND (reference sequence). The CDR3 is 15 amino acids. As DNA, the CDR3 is TGTGCCAGTAATTTCCGGGACAGGGGAGAACAGCCCCAGCATTTT. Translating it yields CASNFRDRGEQPQHF. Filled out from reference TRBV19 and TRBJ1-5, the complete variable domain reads DGGITQSPKYLFRKEGQNVTLSCEQNLNHDAMYWYRQDPGQGLRLIYYSQIVNDFQKGDIAEGYSVSREKKESFPLTVTSAQKNPTAFYLCASNFRDRGEQPQHFGDGTRLSIL.

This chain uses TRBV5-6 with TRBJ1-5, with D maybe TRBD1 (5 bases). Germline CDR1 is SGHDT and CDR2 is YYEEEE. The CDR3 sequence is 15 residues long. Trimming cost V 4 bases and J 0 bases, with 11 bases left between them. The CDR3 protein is CASSLGGYSNQPQHF. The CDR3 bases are TGTGCCAGCAGCCTGGGGGGATATAGCAATCAGCCCCAGCATTTT.

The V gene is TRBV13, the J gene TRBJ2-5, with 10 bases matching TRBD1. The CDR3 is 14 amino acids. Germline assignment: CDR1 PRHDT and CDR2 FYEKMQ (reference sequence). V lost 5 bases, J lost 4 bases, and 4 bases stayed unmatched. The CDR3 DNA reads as TGTGCCAGCAGCGCCGGACAGGGGGGAGAGACCCAGTACTTC. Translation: CASSAGQGGETQYF.

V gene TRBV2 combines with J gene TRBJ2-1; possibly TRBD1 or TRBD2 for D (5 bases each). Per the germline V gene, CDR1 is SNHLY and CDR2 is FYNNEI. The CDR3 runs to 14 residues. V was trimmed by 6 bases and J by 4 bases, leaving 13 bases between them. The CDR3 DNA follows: TGTGCCAGCAGCCCCCGGGGCGCATACAATGAGCAGTTCTTC. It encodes CASSPRGAYNEQFF.

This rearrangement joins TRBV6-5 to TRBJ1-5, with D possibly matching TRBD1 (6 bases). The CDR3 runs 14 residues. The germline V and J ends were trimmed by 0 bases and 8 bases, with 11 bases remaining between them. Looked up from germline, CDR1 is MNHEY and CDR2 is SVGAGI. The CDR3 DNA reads TGTGCCAGCAGTTACTCACAGGGCCGGGAGCCCCAGCATTTT. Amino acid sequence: CASSYSQGREPQHF.

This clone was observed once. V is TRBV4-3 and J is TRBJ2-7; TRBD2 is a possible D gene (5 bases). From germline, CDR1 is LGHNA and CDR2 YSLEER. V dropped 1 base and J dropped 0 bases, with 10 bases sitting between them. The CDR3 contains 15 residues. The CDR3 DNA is TGCGCCAGCAGCCAAGGGAGGAGCCTCTCCTACGAGCAGTACTTC. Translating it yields CASSQGRSLSYEQYF.

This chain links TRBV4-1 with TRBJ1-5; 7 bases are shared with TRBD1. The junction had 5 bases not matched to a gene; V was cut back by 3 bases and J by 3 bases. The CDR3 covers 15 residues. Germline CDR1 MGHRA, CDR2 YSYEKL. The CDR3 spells CASSQGGTANQPQHF. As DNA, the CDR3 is TGCGCCAGCAGCCAGGGGGGGACAGCCAATCAGCCCCAGCATTTT.

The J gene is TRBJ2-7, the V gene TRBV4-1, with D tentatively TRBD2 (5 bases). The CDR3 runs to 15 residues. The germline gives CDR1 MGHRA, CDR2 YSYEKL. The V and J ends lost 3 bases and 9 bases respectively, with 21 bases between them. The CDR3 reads CASSQTLDGSAGQYF. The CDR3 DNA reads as TGCGCCAGCAGCCAGACTCTAGACGGTAGCGCAGGGCAGTACTTC.

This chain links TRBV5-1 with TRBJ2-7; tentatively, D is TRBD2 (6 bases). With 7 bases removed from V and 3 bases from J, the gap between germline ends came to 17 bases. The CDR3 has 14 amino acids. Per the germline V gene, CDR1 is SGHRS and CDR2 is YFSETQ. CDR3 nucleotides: TGCGCCAGCGCCGGAGGGAGATCCGTCTACGAGCAGTACTTC. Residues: CASAGGRSVYEQYF.

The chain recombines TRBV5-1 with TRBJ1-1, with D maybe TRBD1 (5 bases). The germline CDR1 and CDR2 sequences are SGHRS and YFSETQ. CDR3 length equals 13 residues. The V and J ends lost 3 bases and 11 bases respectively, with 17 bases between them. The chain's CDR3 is CASSWGPPAEAFF. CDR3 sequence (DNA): TGCGCCAGCAGCTGGGGACCCCCTGCGGAGGCTTTCTTT.

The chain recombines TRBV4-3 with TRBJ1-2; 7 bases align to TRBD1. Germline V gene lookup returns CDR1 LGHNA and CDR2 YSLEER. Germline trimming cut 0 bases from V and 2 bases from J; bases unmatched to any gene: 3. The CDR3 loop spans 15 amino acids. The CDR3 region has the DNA TGCGCCAGCAGCCAAGACGCGACAGGGAACTATGGCTACACCTTC. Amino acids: CASSQDATGNYGYTF.

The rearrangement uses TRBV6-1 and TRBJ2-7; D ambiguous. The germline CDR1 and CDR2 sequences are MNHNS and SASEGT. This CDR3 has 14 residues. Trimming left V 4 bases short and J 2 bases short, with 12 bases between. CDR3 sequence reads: CASSANSVAYEQYF. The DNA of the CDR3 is TGTGCCAGCAGTGCGAACAGCGTTGCCTACGAGCAGTACTTC.

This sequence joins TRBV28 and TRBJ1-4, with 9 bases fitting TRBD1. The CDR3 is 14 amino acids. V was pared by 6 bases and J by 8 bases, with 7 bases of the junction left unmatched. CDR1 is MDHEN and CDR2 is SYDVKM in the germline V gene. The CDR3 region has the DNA TGTGCCAGCAGCAAGGGACAGGGCAGGGAAAAACTGTTTTTT. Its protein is CASSKGQGREKLFF.

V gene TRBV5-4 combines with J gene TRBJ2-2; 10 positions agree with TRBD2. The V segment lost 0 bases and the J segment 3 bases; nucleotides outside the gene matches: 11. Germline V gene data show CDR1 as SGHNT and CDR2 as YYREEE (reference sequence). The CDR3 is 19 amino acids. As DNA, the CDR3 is TGTGCCAGCAGCTTGGGGCTAGCGGGAGAAACGGGGGACACCGGGGAGCTGTTTTTT. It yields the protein CASSLGLAGETGDTGELFF.

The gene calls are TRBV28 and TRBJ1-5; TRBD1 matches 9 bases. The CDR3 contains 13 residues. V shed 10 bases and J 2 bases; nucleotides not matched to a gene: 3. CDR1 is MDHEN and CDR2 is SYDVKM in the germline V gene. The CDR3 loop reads CATTGGRNQPQHF. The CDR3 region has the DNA TGTGCCACCACAGGGGGCCGCAATCAGCCCCAGCATTTT.

The CDR3 here is CASSHIGTSGYEQYF. The CDR3 DNA reads TGTGCCAGCAGCCATATCGGGACTAGCGGCTACGAGCAGTACTTC. The rearrangement uses TRBV4-2 and TRBJ2-7, with 11 bases lining up with TRBD2. Germline trimming cut 3 bases from V and 3 bases from J; bases unmatched to any gene: 4. The CDR3 contains 15 residues. Germline values: CDR1 LGHNA, CDR2 YNFKEQ.

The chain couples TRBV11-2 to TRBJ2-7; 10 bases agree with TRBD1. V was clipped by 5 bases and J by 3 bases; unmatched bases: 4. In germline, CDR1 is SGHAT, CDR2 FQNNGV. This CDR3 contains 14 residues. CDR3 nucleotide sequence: TGTGCCAGCAGCCCCGGGACAGGGGACTACGAGCAGTACTTC. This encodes CASSPGTGDYEQYF.

The CDR3 protein is CASSPRAGVAKNIQYF. In nucleotides, the CDR3 is TGTGCCAGCAGCCCCAGGGCGGGAGTGGCCAAAAACATTCAGTACTTC. V gene TRBV7-2 combines with J gene TRBJ2-4, with 7 bases lining up with TRBD2. Trimming removed 5 bases from V and 1 base from J; junction bases left unmatched: 8. CDR1 and CDR2 from the germline V gene are SGHTA and FQGNSA. The CDR3 has 16 residues.

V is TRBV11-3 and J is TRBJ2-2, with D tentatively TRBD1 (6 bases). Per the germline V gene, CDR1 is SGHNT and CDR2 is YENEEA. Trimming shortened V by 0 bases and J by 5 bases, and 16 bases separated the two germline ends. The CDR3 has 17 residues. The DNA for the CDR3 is TGTGCCAGCAGCTTAGAACAACAGGGAAGGCGGACCGGGGAGCTGTTTTTT. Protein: CASSLEQQGRRTGELFF.

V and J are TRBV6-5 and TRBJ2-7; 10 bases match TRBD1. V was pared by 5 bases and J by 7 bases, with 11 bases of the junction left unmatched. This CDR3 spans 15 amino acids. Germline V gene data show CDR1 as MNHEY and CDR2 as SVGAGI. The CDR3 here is CASSPTGTGAREQYF. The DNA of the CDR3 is TGTGCCAGCAGTCCGACCGGGACAGGGGCTCGGGAGCAGTACTTC.

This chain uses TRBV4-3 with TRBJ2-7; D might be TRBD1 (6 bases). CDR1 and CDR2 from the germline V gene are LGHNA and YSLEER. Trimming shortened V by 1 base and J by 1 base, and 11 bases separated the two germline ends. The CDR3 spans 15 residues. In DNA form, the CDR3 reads TGCGCCAGCAGCCAAGGAGGGGGAGCTTCCTACGAGCAGTACTTC. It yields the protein CASSQGGGASYEQYF.

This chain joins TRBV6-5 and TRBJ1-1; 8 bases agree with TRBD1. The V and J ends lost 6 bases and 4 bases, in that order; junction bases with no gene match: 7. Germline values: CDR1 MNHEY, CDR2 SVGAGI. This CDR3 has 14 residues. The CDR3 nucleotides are TGTGCCAGCAGAGACAGGGGCTTAGGCACTGAAGCTTTCTTT. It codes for CASRDRGLGTEAFF.

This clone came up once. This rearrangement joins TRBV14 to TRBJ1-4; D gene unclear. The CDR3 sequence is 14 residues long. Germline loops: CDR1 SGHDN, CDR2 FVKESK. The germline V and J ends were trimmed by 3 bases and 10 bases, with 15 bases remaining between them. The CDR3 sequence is CASSQGGSIVKLFF. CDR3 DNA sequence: TGTGCCAGCAGCCAGGGAGGCTCCATCGTAAAACTGTTTTTT.

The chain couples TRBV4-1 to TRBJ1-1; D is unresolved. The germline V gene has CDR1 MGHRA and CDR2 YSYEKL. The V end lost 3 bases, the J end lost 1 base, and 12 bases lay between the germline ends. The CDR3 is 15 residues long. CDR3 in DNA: TGCGCCAGCAGCCAGACCCGGACGGGGAACACTGAAGCTTTCTTT. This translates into CASSQTRTGNTEAFF.

The DNA for the CDR3 is TGTGCCAGCAGCTCCCAAGGTCCAGGGGACAACTATGGCTACACCTTC. This translates into CASSSQGPGDNYGYTF. The rearrangement uses TRBV7-2 and TRBJ1-2; D might be TRBD1 (6 bases). This CDR3 comprises 16 residues. The V gene lost 4 bases and the J gene lost 2 bases, with 17 bases spanning the gap. Germline lookup yields CDR1 SGHTA and CDR2 FQGNSA.

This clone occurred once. The CDR3 sequence is CATSRDSFSGNTIYF. CDR3 DNA: TGTGCCACCAGCAGAGACAGCTTCTCTGGAAACACCATATATTTT. The genes are TRBV15 and TRBJ1-3; D gene ambiguous. Trimming removed 0 bases from V and 0 bases from J, with 6 bases in between. The CDR3 consists of 15 residues. Germline V lookup: CDR1 LNHNV, CDR2 YYDKDF (reference sequence).

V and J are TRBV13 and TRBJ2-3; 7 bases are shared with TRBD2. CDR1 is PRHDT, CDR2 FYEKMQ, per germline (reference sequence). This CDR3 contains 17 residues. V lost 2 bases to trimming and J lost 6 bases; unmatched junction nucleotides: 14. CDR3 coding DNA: TGTGCCAGCAGCTTAATTGCGGGAGCTTCGGGAGCGGATACGCAGTATTTT. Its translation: CASSLIAGASGADTQYF.